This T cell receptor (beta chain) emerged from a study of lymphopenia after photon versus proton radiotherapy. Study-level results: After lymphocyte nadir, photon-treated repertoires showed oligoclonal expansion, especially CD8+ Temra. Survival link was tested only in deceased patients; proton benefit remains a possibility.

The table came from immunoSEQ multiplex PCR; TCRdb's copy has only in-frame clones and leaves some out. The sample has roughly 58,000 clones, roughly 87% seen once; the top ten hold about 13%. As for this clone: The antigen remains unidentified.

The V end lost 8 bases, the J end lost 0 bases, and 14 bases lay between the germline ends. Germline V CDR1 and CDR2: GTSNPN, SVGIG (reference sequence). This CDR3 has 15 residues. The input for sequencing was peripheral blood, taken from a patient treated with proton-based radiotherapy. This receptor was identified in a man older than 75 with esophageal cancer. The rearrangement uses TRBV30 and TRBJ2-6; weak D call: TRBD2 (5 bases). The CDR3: CASGGDLSGANVLTF. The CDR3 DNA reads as TGTGCCAGTGGAGGCGACCTCTCTGGGGCCAACGTCCTGACTTTC.